The clone carrying this T cell receptor (beta chain) showed up many times. Its antigen is not identified. This specimen belongs to a study of Graves' ophthalmopathy and Graves' hyperthyroidism. RNA transcripts provided the template for amplifying TCR beta CDR3 regions. HTBI-primed RT-PCR formed the first round, and a multiplex PCR formed the second. TCRdb re-called the multiplex PCR reads through MiXCR, storing one row per CDR3 protein. The repertoire holds about 1.1 million distinct CDR3 sequences, 36% seen once, with roughly 11% in the top ten. Hyperthyroidism patients had new diagnoses, durations under 2 months, and ages of 18 to 65. Study findings and constraints: Blood was where most expanded thyroid clonotypes above 0.001 frequency also turned up.

Sequencing was performed on peripheral blood or thyroid tissue (not recorded which). The origin of this receptor is an adult man with Graves' hyperthyroidism.

CDR3 sequence: CATSRGLLSGANVLTF. Written as DNA, the CDR3 is TGTGCCACCAGCAGGGGACTGCTCTCTGGGGCCAACGTCCTGACTTTC. J is TRBJ2-6 and V is TRBV15, with D possibly TRBD2 on 6 matching bases. The CDR3 is 16 amino acids. CDR1 is LNHNV and CDR2 is YYDKDF in the germline V gene (reference sequence). V was trimmed by 3 bases and J by 0 bases, leaving 9 bases between them.